The TCR beta chain under discussion was sequenced for a study of CD8+ T cells in alopecia areata. Sequencing relied on a cDNA template that was reverse transcribed from extracted RNA. Generated by immunoSEQ multiplex PCR, the TCRdb table keeps only in-frame clones and is missing some. The repertoire holds 65,000 to 75,000 clones, with around 49% as singletons. This CDR3 region has 14 residues. Per the germline V gene, CDR1 is SQVTM and CDR2 is ANQGSEA. V was cut by 2 bases and J by 1 base, with 12 bases left in between. J is TRBJ2-7 and V is TRBV29-1, with D possibly being TRBD1 (5 bases). The starting material was CD8+ T cells sorted from blood, obtained at week 0. The sequence was obtained from a human donor with alopecia areata. CDR3 loop: CSVEPQTGSYEQYF. For the CDR3, the DNA is TGCAGCGTTGAACCACAAACAGGATCCTACGAGCAGTACTTC.